Following are 30 T cell receptor beta chains from one sample sequenced in a study of monozygotic twins with inflammatory bowel disease. TCRdb reanalyzed the 5' RACE reads, giving one entry per CDR3 protein sequence and no DNA. The sample includes 300,000 to 350,000 distinct CDR3 sequences. The sequencing input was blood. The receptors originated from a human donor with ulcerative colitis or Crohn's disease, or a healthy co-twin of an affected twin (not recorded which).

This chain uses TRBV18 with TRBJ2-3; no DNA is available, so the TRBD1 call from TCRdb remains unchecked. CDR1 and CDR2 from the germline V gene are KGHSH and LQKENI. The CDR3 is 15 amino acids. The CDR3 protein is CASSPGQGRADTQYF. Full variable domain (outside the CDR3, taken from reference TRBV18 and TRBJ2-3): NAGVMQNPRHLVRRRGQEARLRCSPMKGHSHVYWYRQLPEEGLKFMVYLQKENIIDESGMPKERFSAEFPKEGPSILRIQQVVRGDSAAYFCASSPGQGRADTQYFGPGTRLTVL.

The CDR3 protein is CASSFYRDTGYEQYF. The chain combines TRBV9 with TRBJ2-7; TCRdb proposes TRBD1, but this gene call is untestable without DNA. Germline loops: CDR1 SGDLS, CDR2 YYNGEE. CDR3 length equals 15 residues.

V is TRBV7-9 and J is TRBJ1-1; as DNA is missing, the TRBD1 call by TCRdb cannot be tested. The CDR3 has 15 amino acids. Germline CDR1 reads SEHNR; CDR2 reads FQNEAQ (reference sequence). This CDR3 is CASSPVLRADTEAFF.

The chain links TRBV20-1 to TRBJ2-2. The CDR3 is 14 amino acids. Looked up from germline, CDR1 is DFQATT and CDR2 is SNEGSKA (reference sequence). This chain's CDR3 is CSARVRSSYGELFF.

The J gene is TRBJ2-7, the V gene TRBV19; TCRdb calls TRBD2, which cannot be checked without DNA. In germline, CDR1 is LNHDA, CDR2 SQIVND (reference sequence). The length of the CDR3 is 13 residues. CDR3 sequence: CASSSSGRAEQYF.

The chain couples TRBV10-3 to TRBJ2-5; no DNA is available, so the TRBD1 call from TCRdb remains unchecked. Germline V gene lookup returns CDR1 ENHRY and CDR2 SYGVKD. The CDR3 is made up of 13 amino acids. The CDR3 is CAISYGGEETQYF.

The chain links TRBV7-2 to TRBJ2-1; the D gene TCRdb calls, TRBD2, cannot be checked with no DNA. Germline loops: CDR1 SGHTA, CDR2 FQGNSA. This CDR3 has 16 amino acids. This CDR3 is CASSLAGRRAGNEQFF.

The genes are TRBV10-2 and TRBJ2-3; TCRdb's D call of TRBD1 is untestable without DNA. Germline CDR1 is WSHSY and CDR2 is SAAADI. The CDR3 has 14 residues. The CDR3 region is CATQYGGGTDTQYF.

V and J are TRBV5-1 and TRBJ1-3; TCRdb outputs TRBD1, but without DNA this stays unchecked. CDR3 size: 18 residues. Germline V gene data show CDR1 as SGHRS and CDR2 as YFSETQ. CDR3 residues: CASSLPAGTGVSGNTIYF.

The chain combines TRBV14 with TRBJ2-1. From germline, CDR1 is SGHDN and CDR2 FVKESK. The CDR3 contains 14 residues. The CDR3 sequence is CASSQDYLVNEQFF.

The V and J genes are TRBV7-2 and TRBJ2-1; TCRdb picks TRBD2, but there is no DNA to check that call. Germline V gene lookup returns CDR1 SGHTA and CDR2 FQGNSA. This CDR3 region has 15 residues. This chain's CDR3 is CASSLGSGRFDEQFF.

This chain uses TRBV5-1 with TRBJ2-1; TCRdb's D call of TRBD2 is untestable without DNA. The germline V gene has CDR1 SGHRS and CDR2 YFSETQ. The CDR3 is 15 amino acids. The CDR3 loop reads CASRIPGPAGNEQFF.

The rearrangement links TRBV20-1 to TRBJ1-2. The CDR3 has 12 residues. Germline loops: CDR1 DFQATT, CDR2 SNEGSKA (reference sequence). CDR3 region: CSGQKGDDGYTF.

V gene TRBV12-3 or TRBV12-4 combines with J gene TRBJ1-1. The CDR3 is 16 amino acids. The CDR3 here is CASSFRVGGRSTEAFF.

V is TRBV4-3 and J is TRBJ1-6. Germline values: CDR1 LGHNA, CDR2 YSLEER. This CDR3 is 16 amino acids long. The CDR3 is CASSGMASSYNSPLHF.

The chain has TRBV20-1 and TRBJ2-7; the TCRdb D gene call, TRBD1, has no DNA to confirm it. Germline loops: CDR1 DFQATT, CDR2 SNEGSKA (reference sequence). This CDR3 has 15 residues. The CDR3 reads CSARSARGLPYEQYF.

This chain joins TRBV7-2 and TRBJ2-3; with no DNA, the TCRdb D assignment of TRBD1 cannot be verified. CDR1 and CDR2 from the germline V gene are SGHTA and FQGNSA. The CDR3 is 16 residues long. Here the CDR3 reads CASSLRQGGSTDTQYF.

This chain joins TRBV5-1 and TRBJ1-1. The germline V gene encodes CDR1 SGHRS and CDR2 YFSETQ. The CDR3 spans 14 residues. CDR3 amino acids: CASSLDIVGQEAFF.

The genes are TRBV20-1 and TRBJ2-2. Germline assignment: CDR1 DFQATT and CDR2 SNEGSKA (reference sequence). The CDR3 covers 11 residues. The CDR3 loop reads CSAMFSGELFF.

The V and J genes are TRBV29-1 and TRBJ1-1. Germline-derived CDR1 and CDR2 are SQVTM and ANQGSEA. This CDR3 spans 12 amino acids. The CDR3 loop reads CSAVSLNTEAFF.

The J gene is TRBJ2-1, the V gene TRBV29-1; no DNA is available, so the TRBD2 call from TCRdb remains unchecked. Germline CDR1 SQVTM, CDR2 ANQGSEA. The CDR3 loop spans 16 amino acids. The CDR3 spells CSVEGYTSGRYNEQFF.

This rearrangement joins TRBV19 to TRBJ2-3; TCRdb selects TRBD1, and the lack of DNA leaves this call unchecked. Per the germline V gene, CDR1 is LNHDA and CDR2 is SQIVND (reference sequence). CDR3 size: 14 residues. The CDR3 sequence: CATDPGQNTDTQYF.

The genes are TRBV10-3 and TRBJ2-1. The CDR3 has 15 amino acids. Germline V gene data show CDR1 as ENHRY and CDR2 as SYGVKD. CDR3 amino acids: CATLAGRISYNEQFF.

This sequence joins TRBV6-5 and TRBJ2-2. This CDR3 is 17 amino acids long. Germline V gene data show CDR1 as MNHEY and CDR2 as SVGAGI. The CDR3: CASSYRLSSANTGELFF.

The rearrangement links TRBV7-2 to TRBJ2-1; the D gene TCRdb calls, TRBD1, cannot be checked with no DNA. Germline V CDR1 and CDR2: SGHTA, FQGNSA. The CDR3 sequence is 13 residues long. The CDR3 loop is CASKRGGGNEQFF.

The rearrangement uses TRBV4-3 and TRBJ1-4. This CDR3 region has 14 residues. The germline gives CDR1 LGHNA, CDR2 YSLEER. CDR3 protein: CASSRDATNEKLFF.

The V gene is TRBV20-1, the J gene TRBJ2-7. CDR1 is DFQATT, CDR2 SNEGSKA, per germline (reference sequence). The CDR3 covers 14 residues. CDR3 in amino acids: CSARVGLGTYEQYF.

The chain uses TRBV12-3 or TRBV12-4 and TRBJ2-7. This CDR3 contains 15 residues. CDR3 region: CASRHRDQAAYEQYF.

The chain combines TRBV6-5 with TRBJ2-1. CDR3 length equals 15 residues. Germline V lookup: CDR1 MNHEY, CDR2 SVGAGI. The CDR3 reads CASSYSVEIYNEQFF.

This CDR3 is CASSRRGGLAGGEVADTQYF. This chain links TRBV12-3 or TRBV12-4 with TRBJ2-3; without DNA, the TCRdb call of TRBD2 cannot be checked. This CDR3 is 20 amino acids long.